This record covers a single T cell receptor (beta chain). The source of the sample is a study of immune characterization of retroperitoneal liposarcoma. Germline V gives CDR1 SGHAT, CDR2 FQDESV (reference sequence). The V gene lost 10 bases and the J gene lost 4 bases, with 16 bases spanning the gap. The CDR3 is made up of 13 amino acids. MiXCR, run by TCRdb on the PCR reads, gives a single entry per CDR3 protein. The table lists over 8,000 distinct CDR3 sequences, roughly a third of them singletons. This TCR was sampled from a male donor with retroperitoneal liposarcoma. Material for sequencing was tumor tissue. This sequence joins TRBV11-1 and TRBJ1-2; maybe TRBD1 (5 bases). DNA for the CDR3: TGTGCCACCGACCCCGCCGGGGGCTATGGCTACACCTTC. Its protein is CATDPAGGYGYTF.